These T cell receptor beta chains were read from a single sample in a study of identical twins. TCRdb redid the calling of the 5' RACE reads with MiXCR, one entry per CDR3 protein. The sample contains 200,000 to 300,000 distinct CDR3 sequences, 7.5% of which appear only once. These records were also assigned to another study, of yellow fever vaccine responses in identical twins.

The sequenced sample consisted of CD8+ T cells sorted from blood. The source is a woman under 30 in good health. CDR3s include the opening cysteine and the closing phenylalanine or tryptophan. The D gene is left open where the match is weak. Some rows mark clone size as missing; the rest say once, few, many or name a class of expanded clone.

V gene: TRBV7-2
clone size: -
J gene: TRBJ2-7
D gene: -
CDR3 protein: CASSSAPLFGEQYF
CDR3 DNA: TGTGCCAGCAGCTCCGCTCCGCTTTTCGGCGAGCAGTACTTC

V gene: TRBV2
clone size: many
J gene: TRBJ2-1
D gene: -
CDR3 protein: CASNGRAYYNEQFF
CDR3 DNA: TGTGCCAGCAATGGCAGGGCGTATTACAATGAGCAGTTCTTC

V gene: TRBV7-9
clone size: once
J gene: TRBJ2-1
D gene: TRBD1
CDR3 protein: CASSPQGAGARHNEQFF
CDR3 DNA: TGTGCCAGCAGCCCCCAGGGGGCCGGCGCGAGGCACAATGAGCAGTTCTTC

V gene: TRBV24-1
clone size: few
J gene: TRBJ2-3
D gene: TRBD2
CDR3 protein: CATSDWLAGVDTDTQYF
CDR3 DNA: TGTGCCACCAGTGATTGGCTAGCGGGGGTAGACACAGATACGCAGTATTTT

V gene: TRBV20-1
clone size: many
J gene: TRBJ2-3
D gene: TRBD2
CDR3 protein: CSLGLAGITDTQYF
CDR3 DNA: TGCAGTCTGGGACTAGCGGGTATCACAGATACGCAGTATTTT

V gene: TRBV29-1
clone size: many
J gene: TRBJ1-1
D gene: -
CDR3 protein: CSVELDRQAFF
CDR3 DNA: TGCAGCGTTGAATTGGACAGACAAGCTTTCTTT

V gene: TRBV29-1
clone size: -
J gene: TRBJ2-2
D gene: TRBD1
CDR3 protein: CSARQGSTGELFF
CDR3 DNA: TGCAGCGCTCGACAGGGGAGCACCGGGGAGCTGTTTTTT

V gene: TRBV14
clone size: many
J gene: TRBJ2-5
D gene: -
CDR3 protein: CASSQWTAQETQYF
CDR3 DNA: TGTGCCAGCAGCCAGTGGACAGCACAAGAGACCCAGTACTTC

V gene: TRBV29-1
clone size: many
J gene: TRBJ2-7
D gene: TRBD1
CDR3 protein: CSVVGGGRGSEQYF
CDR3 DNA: TGCAGCGTTGTCGGAGGAGGCAGGGGGAGCGAGCAGTACTTC

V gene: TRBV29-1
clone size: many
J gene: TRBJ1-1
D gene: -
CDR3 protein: CSVVPGAGDLMNTEAFF
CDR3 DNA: TGCAGCGTTGTCCCGGGGGCAGGAGACTTAATGAACACTGAAGCTTTCTTT

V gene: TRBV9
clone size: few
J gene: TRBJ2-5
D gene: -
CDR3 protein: CASSPGMNGNQETQYF
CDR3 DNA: TGTGCCAGCAGCCCCGGGATGAACGGGAATCAAGAGACCCAGTACTTC

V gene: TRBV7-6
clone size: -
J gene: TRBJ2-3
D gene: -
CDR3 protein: CASSLGRTSQITDTQYF
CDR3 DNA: TGTGCCAGCAGCTTAGGAAGGACATCTCAAATCACAGATACGCAGTATTTT

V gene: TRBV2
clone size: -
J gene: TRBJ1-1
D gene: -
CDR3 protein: CASSLRTESAGQVTEAFF
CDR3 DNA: TGTGCCAGCAGCCTCAGAACTGAAAGTGCGGGACAAGTCACTGAAGCATTCTTT

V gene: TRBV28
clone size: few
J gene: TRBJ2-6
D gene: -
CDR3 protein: CASTPTDSGANVLTF
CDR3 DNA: TGTGCCAGCACCCCGACGGACTCTGGGGCCAACGTCCTGACTTTC

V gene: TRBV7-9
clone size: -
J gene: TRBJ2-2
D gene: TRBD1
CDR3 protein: CASSHRDRGTGELFF
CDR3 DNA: TGTGCCAGCAGCCACCGGGACAGGGGCACCGGGGAGCTGTTTTTT

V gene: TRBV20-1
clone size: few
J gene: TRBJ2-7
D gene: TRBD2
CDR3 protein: CSASSSGNPYEQYF
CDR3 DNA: TGCAGTGCTAGCTCTAGCGGAAATCCCTACGAGCAGTACTTC

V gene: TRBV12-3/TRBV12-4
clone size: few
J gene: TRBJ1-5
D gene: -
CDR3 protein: CASSLRSDGQPQHF
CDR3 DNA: TGTGCCAGCAGTTTAAGGTCCGACGGGCAGCCCCAGCATTTT

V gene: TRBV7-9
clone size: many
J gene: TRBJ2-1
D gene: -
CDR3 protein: CASSFVGFSYNEQFF
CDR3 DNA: TGTGCCAGCAGCTTTGTAGGCTTCTCCTACAATGAGCAGTTCTTC

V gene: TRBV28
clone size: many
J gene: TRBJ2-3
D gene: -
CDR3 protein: CASSLEPLGSTSTDTQYF
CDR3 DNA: TGTGCCAGCAGTTTAGAGCCCCTTGGGAGCACGAGCACAGATACGCAGTATTTT

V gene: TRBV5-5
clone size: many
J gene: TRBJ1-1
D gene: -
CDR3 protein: CASSLRPVENTEAFF
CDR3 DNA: TGTGCCAGCAGCTTAAGGCCGGTTGAAAACACTGAAGCTTTCTTT

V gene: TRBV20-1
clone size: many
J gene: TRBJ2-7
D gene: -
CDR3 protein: CSASYVSGRFFYEQYF
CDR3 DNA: TGCAGTGCTAGTTATGTATCAGGGAGGTTCTTCTACGAGCAGTACTTC

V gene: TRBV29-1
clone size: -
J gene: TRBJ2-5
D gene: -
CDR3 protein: CSVEKGPGETQYF
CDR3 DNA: TGCAGCGTTGAAAAAGGACCTGGGGAGACCCAGTACTTC

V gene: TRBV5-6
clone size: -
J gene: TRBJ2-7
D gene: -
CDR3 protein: CASSLGFGTAYEQYF
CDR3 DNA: TGTGCCAGCAGTTTGGGTTTCGGGACGGCCTACGAGCAGTACTTC

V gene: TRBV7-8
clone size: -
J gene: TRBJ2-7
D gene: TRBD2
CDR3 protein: CASSLKTTGGPYEQYF
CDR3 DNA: TGTGCCAGCAGCCTTAAGACGACGGGAGGGCCTTACGAGCAGTACTTC

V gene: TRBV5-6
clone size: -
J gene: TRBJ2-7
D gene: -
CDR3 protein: CASSRGVSGQYF
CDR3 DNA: TGTGCCAGCAGCCGCGGGGTCAGTGGGCAGTACTTC

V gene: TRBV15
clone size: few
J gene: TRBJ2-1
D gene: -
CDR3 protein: CATRPREGDEQFF
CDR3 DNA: TGTGCCACCCGGCCCAGGGAAGGCGATGAGCAGTTCTTC

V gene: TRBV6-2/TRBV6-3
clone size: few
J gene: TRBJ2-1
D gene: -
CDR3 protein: CASSYSGTRGNEQFF
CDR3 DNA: TGTGCCAGCAGTTATTCCGGGACCCGAGGAAATGAGCAGTTCTTC

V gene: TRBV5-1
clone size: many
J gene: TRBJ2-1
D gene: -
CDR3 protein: CASTRAGQLSYNEQFF
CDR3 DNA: TGCGCCAGCACCCGGGCAGGGCAGCTCTCCTACAATGAGCAGTTCTTC

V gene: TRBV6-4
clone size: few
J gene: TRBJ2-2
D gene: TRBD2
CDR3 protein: CASSDGTGGSNTGELFF
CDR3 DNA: TGTGCCAGCAGTGACGGGACGGGGGGATCGAACACCGGGGAGCTGTTTTTT

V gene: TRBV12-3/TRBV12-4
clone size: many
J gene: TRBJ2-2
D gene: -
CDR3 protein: CASSHLPGGNGGELFF
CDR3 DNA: TGTGCCAGCAGTCACCTTCCGGGGGGCAATGGCGGGGAGCTGTTTTTT

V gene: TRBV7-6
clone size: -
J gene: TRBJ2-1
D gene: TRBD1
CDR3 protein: CASSPTTGLVDEQFF
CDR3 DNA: TGTGCCAGCAGCCCTACGACAGGGTTGGTCGATGAGCAGTTCTTC

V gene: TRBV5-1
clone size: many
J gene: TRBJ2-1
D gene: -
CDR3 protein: CASSFYLPNEQFF
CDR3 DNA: TGCGCCAGCAGCTTTTACCTCCCGAATGAGCAGTTCTTC

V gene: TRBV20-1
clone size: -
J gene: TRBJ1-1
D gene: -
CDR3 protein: CSAHPEIRDTEAFF
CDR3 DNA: TGCAGTGCCCACCCCGAGATTCGGGACACTGAAGCTTTCTTT

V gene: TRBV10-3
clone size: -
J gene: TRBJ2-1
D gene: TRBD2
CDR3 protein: CAISATGTSGNHEQFF
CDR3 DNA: TGTGCCATCAGTGCGACCGGGACTAGCGGGAACCATGAGCAGTTCTTC

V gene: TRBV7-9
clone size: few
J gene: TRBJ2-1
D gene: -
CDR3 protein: CASSSGGQGEQFF
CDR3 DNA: TGTGCCAGCAGCTCCGGCGGGCAAGGGGAGCAGTTCTTC

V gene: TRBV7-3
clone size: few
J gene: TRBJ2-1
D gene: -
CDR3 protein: CASSLSQGSYNEQFF
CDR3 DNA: TGTGCCAGCAGCTTATCACAGGGTTCCTACAATGAGCAGTTCTTC